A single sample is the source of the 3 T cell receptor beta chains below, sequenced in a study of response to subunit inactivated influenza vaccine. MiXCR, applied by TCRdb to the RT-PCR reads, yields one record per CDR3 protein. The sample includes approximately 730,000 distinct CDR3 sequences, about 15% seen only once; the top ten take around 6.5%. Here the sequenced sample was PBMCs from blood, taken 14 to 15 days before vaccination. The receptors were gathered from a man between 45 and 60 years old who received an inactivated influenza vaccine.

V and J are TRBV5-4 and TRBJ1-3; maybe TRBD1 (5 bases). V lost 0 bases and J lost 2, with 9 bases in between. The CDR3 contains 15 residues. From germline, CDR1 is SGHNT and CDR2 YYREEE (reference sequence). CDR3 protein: CASSLAETAGNTIYF. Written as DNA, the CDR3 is TGTGCCAGCAGCTTGGCCGAGACAGCTGGAAACACCATATATTTT.

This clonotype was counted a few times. CDR3 in amino acids: CATSAVGYQETQYF. CDR3 bases: TGTGCCACCAGTGCGGTGGGGTACCAAGAGACCCAGTACTTC. V is TRBV24-1 and J is TRBJ2-5; D uncertain. Germline V gene sequence: CDR1 KGHDR, CDR2 SFDVKD. The CDR3 consists of 14 residues. Trimming cost V 5 bases and J 0 bases, with 9 bases left between them.

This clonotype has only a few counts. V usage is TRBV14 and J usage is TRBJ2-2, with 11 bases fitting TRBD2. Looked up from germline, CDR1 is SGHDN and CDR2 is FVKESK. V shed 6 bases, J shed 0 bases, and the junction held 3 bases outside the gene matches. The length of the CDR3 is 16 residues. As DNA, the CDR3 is TGTGCCAGCAGGCCGGGACTAGCGGCGAACACCGGGGAGCTGTTTTTT. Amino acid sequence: CASRPGLAANTGELFF.